This T cell receptor (beta chain) was sequenced during a study of shared clonotypes between healthy human individuals. Background on the study: Three plates each covered CD4 naive and memory; CD8 naive two, CD8 memory one.

A few counts support this clone. Its matching antigen is unknown. In the same sample, other DNA sequences code for this CDR3. Here immunoSEQ multiplex PCR was the method, and the copy in TCRdb shows in-frame clones only, minus some. The repertoire holds 300,000 or so clones, with approximately 74% as singletons. CD4+ cells underwent separation, giving CD45RA+ naive and CD45RA-negative memory subsets. Overall study findings and caveats: Clonotypes not shared had lower generation probabilities than those common to all four donors.

Germline-derived CDR1 and CDR2 are MGHRA and YSYEKL. The CDR3 length is 13 residues. With 3 bases removed from V and 3 bases from J, the gap between germline ends came to 8 bases. The sequence was obtained from a man aged 30 to 39 in good health. The sample consisted of memory CD4+ T cells sorted from blood. As for subset: CD45RA-negative fraction. The J gene is TRBJ1-1, the V gene TRBV4-1, with D tentatively TRBD1 (6 bases). The CDR3 DNA reads as TGCGCCAGCAGCCACAGACAGGACACTGAAGCTTTCTTT. It is translated as CASSHRQDTEAFF.